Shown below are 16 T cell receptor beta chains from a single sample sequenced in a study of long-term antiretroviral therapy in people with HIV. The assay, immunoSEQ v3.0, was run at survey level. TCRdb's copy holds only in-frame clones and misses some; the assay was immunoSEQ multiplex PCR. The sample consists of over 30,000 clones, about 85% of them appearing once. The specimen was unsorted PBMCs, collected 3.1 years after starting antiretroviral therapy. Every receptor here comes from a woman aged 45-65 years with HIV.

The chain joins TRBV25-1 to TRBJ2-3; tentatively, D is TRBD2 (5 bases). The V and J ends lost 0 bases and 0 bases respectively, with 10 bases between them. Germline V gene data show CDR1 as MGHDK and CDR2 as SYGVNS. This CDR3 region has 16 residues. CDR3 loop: CASSEYGRTSTDTQYF. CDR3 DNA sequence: TGTGCCAGCAGTGAATACGGCAGGACTAGCACAGATACGCAGTATTTT.

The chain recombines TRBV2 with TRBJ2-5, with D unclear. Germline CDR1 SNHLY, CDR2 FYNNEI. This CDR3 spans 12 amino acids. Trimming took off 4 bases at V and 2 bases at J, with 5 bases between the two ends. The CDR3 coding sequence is TGTGCCAGCAGTGCCCTTCAAGAGACCCAGTACTTC. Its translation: CASSALQETQYF.

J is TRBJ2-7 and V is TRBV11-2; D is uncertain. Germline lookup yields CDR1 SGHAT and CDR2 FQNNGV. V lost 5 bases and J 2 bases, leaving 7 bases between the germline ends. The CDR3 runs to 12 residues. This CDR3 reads CASSRLTYEQYF. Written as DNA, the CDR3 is TGTGCCAGCAGCCGCCTAACCTACGAGCAGTACTTC.

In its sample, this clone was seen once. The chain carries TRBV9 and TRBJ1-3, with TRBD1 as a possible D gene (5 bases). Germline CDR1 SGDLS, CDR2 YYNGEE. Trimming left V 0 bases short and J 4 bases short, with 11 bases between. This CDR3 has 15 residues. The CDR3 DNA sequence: TGTGCCAGCAGCGTAGTCCGGGACGGGGGAAACACCATATATTTT. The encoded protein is CASSVVRDGGNTIYF.

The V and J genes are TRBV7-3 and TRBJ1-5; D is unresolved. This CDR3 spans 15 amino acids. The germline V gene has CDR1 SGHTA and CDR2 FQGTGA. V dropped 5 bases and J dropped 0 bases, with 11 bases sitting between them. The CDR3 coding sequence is TGTGCCAGCAGCCACGTTGGCGGTAGCAATCAGCCCCAGCATTTT. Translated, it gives CASSHVGGSNQPQHF.

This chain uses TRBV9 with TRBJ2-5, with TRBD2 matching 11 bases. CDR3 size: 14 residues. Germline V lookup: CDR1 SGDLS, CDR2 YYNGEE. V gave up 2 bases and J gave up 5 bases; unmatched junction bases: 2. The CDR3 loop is CASSVSGGGETQYF. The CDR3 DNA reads TGTGCCAGCAGCGTTAGCGGGGGGGGTGAGACCCAGTACTTC.

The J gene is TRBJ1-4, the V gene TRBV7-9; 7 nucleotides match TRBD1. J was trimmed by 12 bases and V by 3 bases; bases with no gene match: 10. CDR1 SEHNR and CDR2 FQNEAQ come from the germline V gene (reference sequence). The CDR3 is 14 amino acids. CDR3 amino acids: CASSFTGVTRQLFF. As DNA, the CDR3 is TGTGCCAGCAGCTTCACAGGGGTTACCCGCCAACTGTTTTTT.

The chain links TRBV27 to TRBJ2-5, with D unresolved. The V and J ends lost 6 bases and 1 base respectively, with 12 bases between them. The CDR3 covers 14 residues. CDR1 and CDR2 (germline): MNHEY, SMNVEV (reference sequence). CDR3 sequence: CASSSSGVQETQYF. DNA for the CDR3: TGTGCCAGCAGCTCCTCTGGGGTCCAAGAGACCCAGTACTTC.

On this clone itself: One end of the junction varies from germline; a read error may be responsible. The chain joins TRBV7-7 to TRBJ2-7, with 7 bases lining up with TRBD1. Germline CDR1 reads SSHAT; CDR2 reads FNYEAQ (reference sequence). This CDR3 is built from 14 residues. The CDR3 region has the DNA TGTGCTAGCAGCTTAGCGACAGGGCCCTACGAGCAGTACTTC. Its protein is CASSLATGPYEQYF.

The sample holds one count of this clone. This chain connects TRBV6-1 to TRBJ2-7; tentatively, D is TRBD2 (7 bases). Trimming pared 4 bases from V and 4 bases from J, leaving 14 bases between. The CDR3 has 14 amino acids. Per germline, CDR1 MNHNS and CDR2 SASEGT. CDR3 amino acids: CASSVGGRGYEQYF. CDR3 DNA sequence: TGTGCCAGCAGTGTCGGGGGGCGCGGGTACGAGCAGTACTTC.

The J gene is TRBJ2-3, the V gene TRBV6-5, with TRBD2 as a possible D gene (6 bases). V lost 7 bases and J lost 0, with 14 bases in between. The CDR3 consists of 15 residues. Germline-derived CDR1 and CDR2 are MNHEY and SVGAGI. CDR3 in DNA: TGTGCCAGCACCCTTAGCGGATCTAGCACAGATACGCAGTATTTT. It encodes CASTLSGSSTDTQYF.

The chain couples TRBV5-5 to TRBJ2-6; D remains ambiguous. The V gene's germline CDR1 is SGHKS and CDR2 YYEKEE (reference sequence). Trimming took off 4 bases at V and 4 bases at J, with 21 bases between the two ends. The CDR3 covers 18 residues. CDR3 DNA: TGTGCCAGCAGCCTCACCCAGGCCGTTGTGTGGGGGGCCAACGTCCTGACTTTC. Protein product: CASSLTQAVVWGANVLTF.

The CDR3: CASSLSALAGNTGELFF. The CDR3 nucleotides read TGTGCCAGCAGCTTATCCGCTTTAGCAGGGAACACCGGGGAGCTGTTTTTT. The chain uses TRBV7-3 and TRBJ2-2; D unresolved. This CDR3 is built from 17 residues. CDR1 is SGHTA and CDR2 is FQGTGA in the germline V gene. Trimming pared 2 bases from V and 1 base from J, leaving 14 bases between.

CDR3 in amino acids: CAWSFRSSNYGYTF. Here the CDR3 DNA reads TGTGCCTGGAGTTTCCGGTCCTCTAACTATGGCTACACCTTC. The chain uses TRBV30 and TRBJ1-2, with D unclear. Trimming stripped 2 bases from V and 0 bases from J, with 10 bases between. Germline values: CDR1 GTSNPN, CDR2 SVGIG (reference sequence). The CDR3 sequence is 14 residues long.

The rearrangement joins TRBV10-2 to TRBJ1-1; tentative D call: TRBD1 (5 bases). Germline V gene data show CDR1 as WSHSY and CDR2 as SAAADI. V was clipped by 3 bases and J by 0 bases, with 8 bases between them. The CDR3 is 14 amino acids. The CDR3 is CASSDNRLNTEAFF. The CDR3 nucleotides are TGCGCCAGCAGTGATAACAGGCTGAACACTGAAGCTTTCTTT.

Here the CDR3 reads CASSLETANTEAFF. The DNA of the CDR3 is TGCGCCAGCAGCTTGGAGACAGCGAACACTGAAGCTTTCTTT. The chain recombines TRBV5-1 with TRBJ1-1, with a tentative D call TRBD1 (5 bases). Germline CDR1 and CDR2: SGHRS and YFSETQ. Trimming pared 0 bases from V and 1 base from J, leaving 7 bases between. This CDR3 contains 14 residues.